The clone carrying this TCR beta chain was detected only a few times. What it binds is not known. The PCR used 60 Vbeta and 13 Jbeta primers. Some clones are missing from TCRdb's copy, which holds only in-frame ones; the method was immunoSEQ multiplex PCR. The sample has 110,000 or so clones, almost 85% seen once. The CDR3 contains 15 residues. The germline gives CDR1 SGHTA, CDR2 FQGTGA. V gave up 2 bases and J gave up 6 bases, with 14 bases separating them. This entry comes from a study of cytomegalovirus exposure and HLA in healthy donors. Notes on the study in general: Equally common other TCR beta chains were less clonally expanded than HLA-associated ones, a later analysis found. 164 TCR beta chains were listed as cytomegalovirus-associated. Later, TCR association rates were found to vary by HLA locus, highest for DRB1 and lowest for HLA-C.

The origin of this receptor is a woman between 18 and 29 years old in good health and CMV-seronegative. The sample consisted of PBMCs. The rearrangement joins TRBV7-3 to TRBJ2-1; maybe TRBD2 (6 bases). The CDR3 bases are TGTGCCAGCAGCTTATGGAGGGGCCAGGGCAATGAGCAGTTCTTC. It yields the protein CASSLWRGQGNEQFF.